This is a list of T cell receptor beta chains from one sample in a study of spatial heterogeneity in lung cancer. TCRdb reanalysed the 5' RACE reads using MiXCR and keeps one entry per CDR3 protein. The sample has approximately 52,000 distinct CDR3 sequences; under 7.5% are singletons. Source: PBMCs, taken at surgery. The receptors derive from a female donor with early-stage non-small cell lung cancer. CDR3s include the opening cysteine and the closing phenylalanine or tryptophan. The D gene is left open where the match is weak. Rows give clone size only sometimes, using once, few, many, or a class for an expanded clone.

>-|-|TRBV12-3/TRBV12-4|TRBJ1-4
TGTGCCAGCAGTTTAGGACAAGCAACTAATGAAAAACTGTTTTTT
CASSLGQATNEKLFF
>-|many|TRBV5-1|TRBJ1-6
TGCGCCAGCAGCTTGGCCGTGGGAAGTAATTCACCCCTCCACTTT
CASSLAVGSNSPLHF
>-|-|TRBV5-1|TRBJ2-5
TGCGCCAGCAGCCCGGGGGTGGCAGTCCAAGAGGCCCAGTACTTC
CASSPGVAVQEAQYF
>-|many|TRBV2|TRBJ1-1
TGTGCCAGCATCGGCCAATTGAACACTGAAGCTTTCTTT
CASIGQLNTEAFF
>TRBD2|many|TRBV27|TRBJ2-1
TGTGCCAGCAGTTCCCCAGCTAGCGGGGGGCCGCTGGTCTTC
CASSSPASGGPLVF
>-|many|TRBV5-1|TRBJ2-3
TGCGCCAGCAGCTTGGCGGGAGCTAGCACAGATACGCAGTATTTT
CASSLAGASTDTQYF
>TRBD2|-|TRBV7-6|TRBJ2-7
TGTGCCAGCAGCCCCGAGGGAGGGTACGAGCAGTACTTC
CASSPEGGYEQYF
>TRBD1|-|TRBV12-3/TRBV12-4|TRBJ2-2
TGTGCCTCCGGTCGGGGTATGCAGGGGGCAACCAGTGTGGAGCTGTTTTTT
CASGRGMQGATSVELFF
>TRBD2|few|TRBV10-3|TRBJ2-3
TGTGCCATCAGTGAGAATCCGGGACTAGGATCCACAGATACGCAGTATTTT
CAISENPGLGSTDTQYF
>-|many|TRBV20-1|TRBJ1-1
TGCAGTGCTAGACAGTTCATGAACACTGAAGCTTTCTTT
CSARQFMNTEAFF
>-|many|TRBV28|TRBJ2-1
TGTGCCAGCAGTTTATCAAGGAATGAGCAGTTCTTC
CASSLSRNEQFF
>-|many|TRBV7-2|TRBJ1-3
TGTGCCAGCAGCTTCGAGGTCACTGGAAACACCATATATTTT
CASSFEVTGNTIYF
>-|many|TRBV6-2/TRBV6-3|TRBJ2-7
TGTGCCAGCAGTGAATACAGGGTCTACGAGCAGTACTTC
CASSEYRVYEQYF
>-|many|TRBV29-1|TRBJ2-2
TGCAGCGCCGGTCGGGGCAGGGAGCTGTTTTTT
CSAGRGRELFF
>-|-|TRBV5-5|TRBJ2-4
TGTGCCAGCAGCTTGGACCCCGACCCCCGGGCGGACATTCAGTACTTC
CASSLDPDPRADIQYF
>-|few|TRBV5-6|TRBJ2-7
TGTGCCAGCAGCTTGATGGCAGGGAGGTTCCACGAGCAGTACTTC
CASSLMAGRFHEQYF
>-|many|TRBV7-3|TRBJ2-3
TGTGCCAGCTCAGAACGACGAGGGGGTCCCTCCACAGATACGCAGTATTTT
CASSERRGGPSTDTQYF
>-|few|TRBV6-5|TRBJ2-2
TGTGCCAGCACCCCTGACCCATCCGGGGAGCTGTTTTTT
CASTPDPSGELFF
>TRBD1|few|TRBV12-3/TRBV12-4|TRBJ2-5
TGTGCCAGCAGTCGACCTCCAGGGGGCAGGCGGGAGACCCAGTACTTC
CASSRPPGGRRETQYF
>-|many|TRBV5-4|TRBJ1-4
TGTGCCAGCAGCCCACCCCAGGGAGAACTGTTTTTT
CASSPPQGELFF
>-|many|TRBV28|TRBJ2-1
TGTGCCAGCAGTCCGGATGCCGTATCCTACAATGAGCAGTTCTTC
CASSPDAVSYNEQFF
>TRBD1|many|TRBV28|TRBJ2-5
TGTGCCAGCAGAAAAACACCGTCGCCCAGGGGGTTTCTTGAGACCCAGTACTTC
CASRKTPSPRGFLETQYF
>-|few|TRBV2|TRBJ1-4
TGTGCCAGCAGTGTCTTTCCTCCGACTAATGAAAAACTGTTTTTT
CASSVFPPTNEKLFF
>-|few|TRBV20-1|TRBJ2-1
TGCAGTGCTAGAGATAAAGGGTGGCTTGAGCAGTTCTTC
CSARDKGWLEQFF
>-|-|TRBV5-1|TRBJ1-6
TGCGCCAGCAGCTTGGGACAGAGAAATTCACCCCTCCACTTT
CASSLGQRNSPLHF
>-|many|TRBV4-3|TRBJ2-1
TGCGCCAGCAGCCTAGTAGGTGAGCAGTTCTTC
CASSLVGEQFF
>-|many|TRBV18|TRBJ2-1
TGTGCCAGCTCACCAAGGGCCCCTAGCAATGAGCAGTTCTTC
CASSPRAPSNEQFF
>-|many|TRBV9|TRBJ2-3
TGTGCCAGCAGCGTAGGTAGGACAGATACGCAGTATTTT
CASSVGRTDTQYF
>-|-|TRBV2|TRBJ2-6
TGTGCCAGCAGTCGGGGTCTAAACGCTGGGGCCAACGTCCTGACTTTC
CASSRGLNAGANVLTF
>TRBD2|few|TRBV7-2|TRBJ2-2
TGTGCCAGCAGATCACCTAGCGGGGGAATCGGGGAGCTGTTTTTT
CASRSPSGGIGELFF
>-|many|TRBV28|TRBJ1-4
TGTGCCAGCAGTTTCGGCGGGGCAGGAGAAACTAATGAAAAACTGTTTTTT
CASSFGGAGETNEKLFF
>TRBD1|many|TRBV4-1|TRBJ1-4
TGCGCCAGCAGCCAAGGTGGCTTGACAGGGGGGAAAGAAAAACTGTTTTTT
CASSQGGLTGGKEKLFF
>-|many|TRBV20-1|TRBJ2-7
TGCAGTGCTAGAGACCCCTTTGGCGAGGGGCGCCCCTACGAGCAGTACTTC
CSARDPFGEGRPYEQYF
>TRBD1|many|TRBV20-1|TRBJ1-1
TGCAGTGCTAGATCACAGGGGGCGAGGGGGGCTTTCTTT
CSARSQGARGAFF
>-|few|TRBV7-8|TRBJ1-2
TGTGCCAGCAGCTTAGCGACGTGGGGCATGGACTATGGCTACACCTTC
CASSLATWGMDYGYTF